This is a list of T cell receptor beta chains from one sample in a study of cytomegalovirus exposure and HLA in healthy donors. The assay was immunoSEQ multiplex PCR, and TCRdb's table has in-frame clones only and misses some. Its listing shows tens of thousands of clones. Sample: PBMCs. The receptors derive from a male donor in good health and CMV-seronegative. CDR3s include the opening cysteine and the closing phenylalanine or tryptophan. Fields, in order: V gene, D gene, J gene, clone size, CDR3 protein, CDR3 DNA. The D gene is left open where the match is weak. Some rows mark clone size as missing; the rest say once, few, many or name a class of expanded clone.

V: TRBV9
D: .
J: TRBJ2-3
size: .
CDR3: CASSVVGSRTDTQYF
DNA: TGTGCCAGCAGCGTAGTAGGTAGCCGTACAGATACGCAGTATTTT

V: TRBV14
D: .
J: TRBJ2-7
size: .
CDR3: CASSPPRGAGPDYEQYF
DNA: TGTGCCAGCAGCCCCCCCCGGGGGGCGGGGCCCGACTACGAGCAGTACTTC

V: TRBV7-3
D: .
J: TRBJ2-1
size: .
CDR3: CASSPRGGVREQFF
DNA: TGTGCCAGCAGCCCCCGAGGGGGGGTGCGTGAGCAGTTCTTC

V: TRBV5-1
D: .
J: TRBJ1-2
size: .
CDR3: CASSLIGGNYGYTF
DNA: TGCGCCAGCAGCTTGATAGGAGGGAACTATGGCTACACCTTC

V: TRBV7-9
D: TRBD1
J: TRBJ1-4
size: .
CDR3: CASSPQGANEKLFF
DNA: TGTGCCAGCAGCCCACAGGGGGCTAATGAAAAACTGTTTTTT

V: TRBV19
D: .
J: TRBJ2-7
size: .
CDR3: CASRPGGAQAKHYEQYF
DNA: TGTGCCAGTAGACCTGGGGGGGCGCAGGCCAAGCACTACGAGCAGTACTTC

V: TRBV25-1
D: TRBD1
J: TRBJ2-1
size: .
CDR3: CASSRQGSDNEQFF
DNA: TGTGCCAGCAGTCGACAGGGATCCGACAATGAGCAGTTCTTC

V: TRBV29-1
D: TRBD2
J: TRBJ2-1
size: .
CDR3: CSVSHAGTSGLREQFF
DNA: TGCAGCGTCTCGCATGCCGGGACTAGCGGTTTGCGCGAGCAGTTCTTC

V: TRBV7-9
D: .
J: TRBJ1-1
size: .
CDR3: CASSPWGGANTEDFF
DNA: TGTGCCAGCAGCCCCTGGGGAGGGGCAAACACTGAAGATTTCTTT

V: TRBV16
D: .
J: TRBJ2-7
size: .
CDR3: CASSQPGLAYEQYF
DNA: TGTGCCAGCAGCCAGCCGGGACTGGCCTACGAGCAGTACTTC

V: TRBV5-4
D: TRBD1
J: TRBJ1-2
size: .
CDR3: CASSPGQGGGLNYGYTF
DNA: TGTGCCAGCAGCCCCGGACAGGGAGGAGGCCTGAACTATGGCTACACCTTC

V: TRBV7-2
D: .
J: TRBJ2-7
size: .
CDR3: CASSLFGKAAYEQYF
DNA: TGTGCCAGCAGCTTATTCGGGAAAGCCGCCTACGAGCAGTACTTC

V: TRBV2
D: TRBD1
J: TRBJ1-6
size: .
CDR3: CASRKDRHWDNSPLHF
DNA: TGTGCCAGCAGGAAGGACAGGCATTGGGATAATTCACCCCTCCACTTT

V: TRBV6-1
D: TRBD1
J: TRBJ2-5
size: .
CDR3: CASSEAGTGRETQYF
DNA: TGTGCCAGCAGTGAAGCTGGGACAGGGAGAGAGACCCAGTACTTC

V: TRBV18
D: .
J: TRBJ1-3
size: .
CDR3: CASSRMTASGNTIYF
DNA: TGTGCCAGCTCCCGAATGACAGCCTCTGGAAACACCATATATTTT

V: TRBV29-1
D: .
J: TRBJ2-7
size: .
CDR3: CSVAHGAGPYEQYF
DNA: TGCAGCGTTGCCCATGGGGCAGGGCCCTACGAGCAGTACTTC

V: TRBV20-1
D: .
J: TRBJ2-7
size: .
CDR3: CSASLLYEQYF
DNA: TGCAGTGCCTCCCTACTTTACGAGCAGTACTTC

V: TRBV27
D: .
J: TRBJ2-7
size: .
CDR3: CASSGQSSAYEQYF
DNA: TGTGCCAGCAGCGGACAGTCGAGCGCCTACGAGCAGTACTTC

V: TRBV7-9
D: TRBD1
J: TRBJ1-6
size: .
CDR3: CASRSGQGNSPLHF
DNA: TGTGCCAGCAGATCTGGACAGGGTAATTCACCCCTCCACTTT

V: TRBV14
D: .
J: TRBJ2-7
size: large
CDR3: CASSQDAGLYEQYF
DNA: TGTGCCAGCAGCCAAGATGCAGGTCTGTACGAGCAGTACTTC

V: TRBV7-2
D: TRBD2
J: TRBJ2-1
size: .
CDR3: CASSSEREGEQFF
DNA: TGTGCCAGCAGCTCGGAAAGGGAGGGTGAGCAGTTCTTC

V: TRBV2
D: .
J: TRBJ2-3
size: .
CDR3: CASSATATDKQYF
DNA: TGTGCCAGCAGTGCGACAGCGACAGATAAGCAGTATTTT

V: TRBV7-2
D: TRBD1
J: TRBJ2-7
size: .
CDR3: CASRRQGYEQYF
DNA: TGTGCCAGCCGAAGACAGGGTTACGAGCAGTACTTC

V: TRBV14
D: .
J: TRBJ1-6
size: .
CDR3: CASSQANSYNSPLHF
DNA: TGTGCCAGCAGCCAGGCAAACTCCTATAATTCACCCCTCCACTTT

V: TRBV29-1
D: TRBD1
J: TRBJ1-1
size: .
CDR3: CSVDQGATEAFF
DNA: TGCAGCGTTGACCAGGGGGCGACTGAAGCTTTCTTT

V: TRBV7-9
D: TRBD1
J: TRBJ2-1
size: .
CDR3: CASSSPLRDRGGNEQFF
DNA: TGTGCCAGCAGCTCTCCCCTCCGGGACAGGGGGGGGAATGAGCAGTTCTTC

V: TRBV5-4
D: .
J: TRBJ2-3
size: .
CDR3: CASSYRESSTDTQYF
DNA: TGTGCCAGCAGCTACCGGGAAAGCAGCACAGATACGCAGTATTTT

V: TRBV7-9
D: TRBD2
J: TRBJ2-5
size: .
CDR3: CASSGGGAETQYF
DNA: TGTGCCAGCAGTGGGGGGGGAGCGGAGACCCAGTACTTC

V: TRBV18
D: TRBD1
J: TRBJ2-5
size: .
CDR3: CASSSSGTGEETQYF
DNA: TGTGCCAGCTCATCCTCCGGGACAGGGGAAGAGACCCAGTACTTC

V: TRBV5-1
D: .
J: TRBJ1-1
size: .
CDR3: CARSSRTEAFF
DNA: TGCGCCAGAAGCTCCCGCACTGAAGCTTTCTTT

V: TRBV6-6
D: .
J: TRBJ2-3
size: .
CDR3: CASSLEADTQYF
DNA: TGTGCCAGCAGTCTCGAGGCGGATACGCAGTATTTT

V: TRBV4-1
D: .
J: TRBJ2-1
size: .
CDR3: CASSPGTQTNNEQFF
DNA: TGCGCCAGCAGCCCCGGGACTCAGACCAACAATGAGCAGTTCTTC

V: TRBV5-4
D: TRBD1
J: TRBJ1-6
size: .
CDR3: CASNFDRVNSPLHF
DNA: TGTGCCAGCAACTTCGACAGGGTAAATTCACCCCTCCACTTT

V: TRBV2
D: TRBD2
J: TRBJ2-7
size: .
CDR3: CASRVGLAGSYEQYF
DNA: TGTGCCAGCAGGGTAGGACTAGCGGGGTCCTACGAGCAGTACTTC

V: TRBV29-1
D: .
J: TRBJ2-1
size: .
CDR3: CSSGTYNEQFF
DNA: TGCAGCTCGGGGACCTACAATGAGCAGTTCTTC

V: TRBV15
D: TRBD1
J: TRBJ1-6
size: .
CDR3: CATSSGQNNSPLHF
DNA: TGTGCCACCTCCTCGGGACAGAATAATTCACCCCTCCACTTT

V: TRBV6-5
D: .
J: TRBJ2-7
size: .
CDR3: CASSPGTRESYEQYF
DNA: TGTGCCAGCAGTCCCGGGACAAGGGAGTCCTACGAGCAGTACTTC